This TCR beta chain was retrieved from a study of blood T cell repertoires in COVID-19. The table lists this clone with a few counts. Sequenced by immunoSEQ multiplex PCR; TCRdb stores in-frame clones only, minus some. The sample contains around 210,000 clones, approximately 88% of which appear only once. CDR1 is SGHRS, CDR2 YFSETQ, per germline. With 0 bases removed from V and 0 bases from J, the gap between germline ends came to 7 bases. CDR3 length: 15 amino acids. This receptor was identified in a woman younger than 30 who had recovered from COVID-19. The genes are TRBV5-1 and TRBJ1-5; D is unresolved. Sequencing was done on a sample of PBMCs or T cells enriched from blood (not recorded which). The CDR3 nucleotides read TGCGCCAGCAGCTTGGGAGGAGGTAGCAATCAGCCCCAGCATTTT. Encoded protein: CASSLGGGSNQPQHF.